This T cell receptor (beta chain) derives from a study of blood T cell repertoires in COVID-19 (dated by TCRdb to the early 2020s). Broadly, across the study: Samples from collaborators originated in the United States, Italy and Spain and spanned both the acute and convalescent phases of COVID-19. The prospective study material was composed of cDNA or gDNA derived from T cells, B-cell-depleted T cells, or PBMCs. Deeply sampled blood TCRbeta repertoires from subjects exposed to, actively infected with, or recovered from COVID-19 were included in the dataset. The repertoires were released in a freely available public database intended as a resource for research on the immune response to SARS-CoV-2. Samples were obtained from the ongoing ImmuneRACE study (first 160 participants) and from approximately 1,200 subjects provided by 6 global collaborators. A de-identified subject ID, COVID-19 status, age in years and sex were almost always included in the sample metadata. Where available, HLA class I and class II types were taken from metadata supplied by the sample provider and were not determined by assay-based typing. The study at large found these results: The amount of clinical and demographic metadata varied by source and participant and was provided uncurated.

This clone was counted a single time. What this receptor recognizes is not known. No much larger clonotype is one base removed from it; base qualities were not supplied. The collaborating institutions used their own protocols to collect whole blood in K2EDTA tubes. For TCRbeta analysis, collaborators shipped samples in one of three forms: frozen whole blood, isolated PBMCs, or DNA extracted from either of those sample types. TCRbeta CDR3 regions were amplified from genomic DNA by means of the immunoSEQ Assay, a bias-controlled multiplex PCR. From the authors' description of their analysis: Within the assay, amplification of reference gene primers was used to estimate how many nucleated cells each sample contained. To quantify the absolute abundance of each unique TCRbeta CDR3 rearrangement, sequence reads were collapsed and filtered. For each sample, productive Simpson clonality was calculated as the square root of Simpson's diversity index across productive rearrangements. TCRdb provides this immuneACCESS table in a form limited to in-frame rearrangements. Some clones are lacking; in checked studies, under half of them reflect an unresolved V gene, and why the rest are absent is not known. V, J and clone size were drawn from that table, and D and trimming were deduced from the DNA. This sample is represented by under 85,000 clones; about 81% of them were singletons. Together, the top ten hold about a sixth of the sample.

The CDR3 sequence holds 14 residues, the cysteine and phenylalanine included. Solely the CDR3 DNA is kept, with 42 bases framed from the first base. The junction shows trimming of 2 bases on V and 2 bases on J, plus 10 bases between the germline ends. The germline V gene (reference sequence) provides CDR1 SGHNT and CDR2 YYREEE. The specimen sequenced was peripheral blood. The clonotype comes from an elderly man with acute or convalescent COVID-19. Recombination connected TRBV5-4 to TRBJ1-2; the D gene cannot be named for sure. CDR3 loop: CASSFEGRNYGYTF. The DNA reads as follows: TGTGCCAGCAGCTTTGAGGGTCGCAACTATGGCTACACCTTC.